This T cell receptor (beta chain) was found in a study of blood T cell repertoires in COVID-19. Study details: The United States, Italy and Spain were the sources of the acute and convalescent COVID-19 samples. T cells, B-cell-depleted T cells, or PBMCs provided the cDNA or gDNA that served as material.

The CDR3 totals 13 residues. The germline V gene has CDR1 SGHNT and CDR2 YYREEE (reference sequence). Trimming shortened V by 1 base and J by 1 base, and 5 bases separated the two germline ends. Data came from immunoSEQ multiplex PCR; TCRdb stores just in-frame clones and leaves some out. Here the sample spans around 150,000 clones, about 85% being singletons. The rearrangement joins TRBV5-4 to TRBJ1-1; D is uncertain. The sequencing sample was made of peripheral blood. This TCR was recovered from a man aged 40-50 years with acute or convalescent COVID-19. The DNA of the CDR3 is TGTGCCAGCAGCTTGTGGGCGAACACTGAAGCTTTCTTT. This encodes CASSLWANTEAFF.